This T cell receptor beta chain emerged from a study of blood T cell repertoires in COVID-19. Enrollment of patients from Seattle took place during active infection, with longitudinal follow-up. Some clones are missing from TCRdb's copy, which holds only in-frame ones; the method was immunoSEQ multiplex PCR. The table shows more than 350,000 clones, with roughly nine tenths occurring only once. The germline V gene encodes CDR1 LGHNA and CDR2 YSLEER. V was pared by 0 bases and J by 6 bases, with 2 bases of the junction left unmatched. The CDR3 sequence is 14 residues long. The receptor was isolated from a woman aged 30 to 39 with COVID-19, enrolled during active disease. The sample comprised peripheral blood. The chain has TRBV4-3 and TRBJ1-1; 9 bases are a match to TRBD1. CDR3 nucleotide sequence: TGCGCCAGCAGCCAAGAAACAGGGGGCTCTGAAGCTTTCTTT. It specifies CASSQETGGSEAFF.